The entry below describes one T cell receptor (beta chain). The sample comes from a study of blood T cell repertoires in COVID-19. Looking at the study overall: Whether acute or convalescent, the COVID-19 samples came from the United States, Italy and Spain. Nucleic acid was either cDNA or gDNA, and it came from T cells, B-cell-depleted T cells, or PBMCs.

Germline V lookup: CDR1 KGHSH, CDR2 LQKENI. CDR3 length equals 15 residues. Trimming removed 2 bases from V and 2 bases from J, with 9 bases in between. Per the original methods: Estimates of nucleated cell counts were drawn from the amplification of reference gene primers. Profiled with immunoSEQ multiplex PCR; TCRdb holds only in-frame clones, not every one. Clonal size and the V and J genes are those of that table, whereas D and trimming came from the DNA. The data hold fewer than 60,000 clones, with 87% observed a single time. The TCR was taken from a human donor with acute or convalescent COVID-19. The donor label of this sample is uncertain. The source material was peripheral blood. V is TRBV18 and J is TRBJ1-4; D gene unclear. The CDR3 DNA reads TGTGCCAGCTCACCATCGGTGGGCACTAATGAAAAACTGTTTTTT. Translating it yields CASSPSVGTNEKLFF.